Below, 17 T cell receptor beta chains from the same sample are listed, as sequenced in a study of molecular identifiers for immune sequencing clone quantification. TCRdb itself ran the PCR reads through MiXCR, one entry per CDR3 protein. The sample yields about 640,000 distinct CDR3 sequences, about 20% seen once. Specimen: naive CD8+ T cells from blood, with Jurkat cell RNA spiked in. Subset specified: FACS-sorted CD8+CD4-CCR7+CD45RA+ naive T cells. The receptors here all came from a human donor in good health. Some libraries in this study had Jurkat cell RNA spiked in.

As to this clonotype: Because it lacks the conserved phenylalanine or tryptophan at the end, this CDR3 is likely a read error. This chain connects TRBV28 to TRBJ2-2; no definite D call. Germline CDR1 reads MDHEN; CDR2 reads SYDVKM. The CDR3 is 14 amino acids. Trimming pared 5 bases from V and 5 bases from J, leaving 12 bases between. DNA of the CDR3: TGTGCCAGCAGTAGTCGACTGCGAACCGGGGAGCTGTTTCTT. Encoded protein: CASSSRLRTGELFL.

The V gene is TRBV29-1, the J gene TRBJ2-1; D not certain. The germline gives CDR1 SQVTM, CDR2 ANQGSEA. The CDR3 has 14 amino acids. V lost 4 bases, J lost 9 bases, and 19 bases lay in between. For the CDR3, the DNA is TGCAGCGTTGCGTATGATTTAGGCTCCGTTGAGCAGTTCTTC. Translating it yields CSVAYDLGSVEQFF.

This clonotype was counted between two and nine times. This rearrangement joins TRBV30 to TRBJ2-1; D unresolved. V was shortened by 0 bases and J by 6 bases, with 15 bases between the two germline ends. Germline-derived CDR1 and CDR2 are GTSNPN and SVGIG (reference sequence). This CDR3 comprises 15 residues. In DNA, the CDR3 is TGTGCCTGGAGTGTCGGTGCAGGCCACCCCAATGAGCAGTTCTTC. Translating gives CAWSVGAGHPNEQFF.

This clonotype was seen repeatedly, ten times or more. The chain uses TRBV5-6 and TRBJ2-7; D gene uncertain. The CDR3 runs to 14 residues. Germline assignment: CDR1 SGHDT and CDR2 YYEEEE. Trimming shortened V by 0 bases and J by 5 bases, and 12 bases separated the two germline ends. CDR3 protein: CASSLGANLDEQYF. The CDR3 DNA reads TGTGCCAGCAGCTTGGGAGCGAATCTGGACGAGCAGTACTTC. The full variable domain, rest sourced from reference TRBV5-6 and TRBJ2-7, is DAGVTQSPTHLIKTRGQQVTLRCSPKSGHDTVSWYQQALGQGPQFIFQYYEEEERQRGNFPDRFSGHQFPNYSSELNVNALLLGDSALYLCASSLGANLDEQYFGPGTRLTVT.

The chain has TRBV28 and TRBJ1-4; D gene ambiguous. Deletions cut 7 bases from V and 4 bases from J, with 13 bases between. There are 14 residues in the CDR3. Germline CDR1 is MDHEN and CDR2 is SYDVKM. In DNA form, the CDR3 reads TGTGCCAGCACACCGCTGGGGATTAATGAAAAACTGTTTTTT. It codes for CASTPLGINEKLFF.

Concerning this clonotype itself: One junction end disagrees with the germline gene, perhaps due to a read error. CDR3 region: CASSSSLAGGTGELFF. In DNA form, the CDR3 reads TGTGCTAGCAGCTCGAGTTTAGCGGGAGGCACCGGGGAGCTGTTTTTT. The chain couples TRBV7-7 to TRBJ2-2; 10 positions agree with TRBD2. The length of the CDR3 is 16 residues. Germline V gives CDR1 SSHAT, CDR2 FNYEAQ (reference sequence). Full variable domain (rest looked up from reference TRBV7-7 and TRBJ2-2): GAGVSQSPRYKVTKRGQDVTLRCDPISSHATLYWYQQALGQGPEFLTYFNYEAQPDKSGLPSDRFSAERPEGSISTLTIQRTEQRDSAMYRCASSSSLAGGTGELFFGEGSRLTVL.

This clonotype was detected ten times or more. The CDR3 region is CASSVLAVLGETQYF. DNA of the CDR3: TGTGCCAGCAGTGTTTTAGCGGTCCTCGGGGAGACCCAGTACTTC. The rearrangement uses TRBV28 and TRBJ2-5, with D possibly matching TRBD2 (6 bases). Trimming took 5 bases from V and 5 from J, leaving 18 bases between them. The CDR3 has 15 amino acids. Germline assignment: CDR1 MDHEN and CDR2 SYDVKM.

This clonotype was picked up many times. This sequence joins TRBV27 and TRBJ2-3; 7 nucleotides agree with TRBD1. V was clipped by 5 bases and J by 4 bases; unmatched bases: 6. The CDR3 totals 14 residues. Germline V gives CDR1 MNHEY, CDR2 SMNVEV (reference sequence). The CDR3 bases are TGTGCCAGCAGTCGATGGGACAGACCAGATACGCAGTATTTT. Translating gives CASSRWDRPDTQYF.

As concerns this clonotype: The junction differs from germline at one of its ends, possibly a read error. This rearrangement joins TRBV9 to TRBJ2-7; D might be TRBD1 (5 bases). Per germline, CDR1 SGDLS and CDR2 YYNGEE. The CDR3 length is 13 residues. CDR3 protein: CASSEGSSYEQHF. Written as DNA, the CDR3 is TGTGCCAGCAGCGAGGGGTCCTCCTACGAGCAGCACTTC.

In this sample, this clonotype turned up a few times. The germline gene is not matched at one end of the junction; a read error may be the cause. V gene TRBV5-6 combines with J gene TRBJ2-3, with 7 nucleotides matching TRBD2. Per the germline V gene, CDR1 is SGHDT and CDR2 is YYEEEE. The CDR3 spans 15 residues. The CDR3 region is CASSLSGDRGDTRYF. CDR3 in DNA: TGTGCCAGCAGCTTGAGCGGGGACCGGGGGGATACGCGGTATTTT.

This clonotype showed up many times. The V call is TRBV6-2 or TRBV6-3, the J call TRBJ1-5; no clear D. The germline CDR1 and CDR2 sequences are MNHEY and SVGEGT. V lost 2 bases and J lost 4, with 12 bases in between. The CDR3 loop spans 15 amino acids. This CDR3 reads CASSYTEIGNQPQHF. CDR3 coding DNA: TGTGCCAGCAGTTACACCGAGATAGGGAATCAGCCCCAGCATTTT.

The rearrangement links TRBV6-2 or TRBV6-3 to TRBJ2-7; D unresolved. Germline CDR1 reads MNHEY; CDR2 reads SVGEGT. The V end was cut by 5 bases, the J end by 2 bases, with 16 bases between. The CDR3 runs to 15 residues. CDR3 DNA: TGTGCCAGCAGTCCGAGTAATTTCAGGCCCTACGAGCAGTACTTC. Its translation: CASSPSNFRPYEQYF.

On this clonotype itself: One end of the junction varies from germline; a read error may be responsible. This chain joins TRBV6-2 or TRBV6-3 and TRBJ2-7; D perhaps matches TRBD1 (6 bases). CDR1 and CDR2 from the germline V gene are MNHEY and SVGEGT. The length of the CDR3 is 13 residues. The CDR3 sequence: CVSSLGGVYEQYF. The CDR3 DNA reads as TGTGTCAGCAGCCTTGGGGGCGTATACGAGCAGTACTTC.

This clonotype was recorded many times. The DNA of the CDR3 is TGTGCCAGCAGCCAAGGGACAGTCGCGCCCAAAGCTTTCTTT. This sequence encodes CASSQGTVAPKAFF. The rearrangement links TRBV7-9 to TRBJ1-1, with TRBD1 matching 7 bases. The CDR3 is 14 residues long. Germline CDR1 and CDR2: SEHNR and FQNEAQ (reference sequence). Trimming at V came to 5 bases and at J to 9 bases, leaving 12 bases not matched to a gene.

This clonotype was counted ten times or more. The CDR3 bases are TGCGCCAGCCGACCGGACGGATATAGCAATCAGCCCCAGCATTTT. It translates to CASRPDGYSNQPQHF. This chain uses TRBV5-1 with TRBJ1-5; D ambiguous. CDR3 length: 15 amino acids. V dropped 7 bases and J dropped 0 bases, with 14 bases sitting between them. Germline loops: CDR1 SGHRS, CDR2 YFSETQ. Full variable domain (rest looked up from reference TRBV5-1 and TRBJ1-5): KAGVTQTPRYLIKTRGQQVTLSCSPISGHRSVSWYQQTPGQGLQFLFEYFSETQRNKGNFPGRFSGRQFSNSRSEMNVSTLELGDSALYLCASRPDGYSNQPQHFGDGTRLSIL.

This clonotype occurred a few times. The V call is TRBV19, the J call TRBJ2-2, with TRBD2 identical over 7 bases. The trim removed 9 bases at V and 5 bases at J, leaving 12 bases unmatched. CDR1 LNHDA and CDR2 SQIVND come from the germline V gene (reference sequence). The CDR3 has 15 residues. CDR3 DNA sequence: TGTGCCAGCCAGGAGTTGGCGGGAGAAACCGGGGAGCTGTTTTTT. It translates to CASQELAGETGELFF.

V is TRBV4-1 and J is TRBJ2-7; tentatively, D is TRBD1 or TRBD2 (5 bases each). From germline, CDR1 is MGHRA and CDR2 YSYEKL. Deletions cut 1 base from V and 6 bases from J, with 16 bases between. The CDR3 spans 15 residues. The CDR3: CASSQGRGEGSEQYF. The DNA of the CDR3 is TGCGCCAGCAGCCAAGGCCGAGGAGAGGGGAGCGAGCAGTACTTC.